The entry that follows covers one T cell receptor beta chain sequence. This entry is derived from a study of control samples from healthy donors and cancer patients. This CDR3 is built from 17 residues. The germline CDR1 and CDR2 sequences are MGHRA and YSYEKL. Between the trimmed V and J ends, which lost 2 bases and 2 bases, there was a span of 18 bases. Repertoires were generated with immunoSEQ multiplex PCR, while TCRdb's copy carries only in-frame clones and drops some. Of around 82,000 clones listed, over 75% are singletons. Sequencing was performed on blood. The TCR was taken from a man aged 50 to 60 in good health. The J gene is TRBJ2-5, the V gene TRBV4-1, with D possibly being TRBD1 or TRBD2 (7 bases each). Here the CDR3 reads CASSQRGGGVGQETQYF. In DNA, the CDR3 is TGCGCCAGCAGCCAAAGGGGAGGGGGCGTGGGGCAAGAGACCCAGTACTTC.